This T cell receptor beta chain appears in the sequencing data of a study of spatial heterogeneity in lung cancer. Study-wide results and limits: Ubiquitous expanded TCR counts tracked ubiquitous nonsynonymous mutations, and regional counts tracked regional ones. For expanded intratumoral alpha and beta TCRs, counts tracked tumor mutation counts.

By share, this clonotype ranks as medium-sized. The antigen remains unidentified. V was clipped by 7 bases and J by 4 bases; unmatched bases: 5. This CDR3 region has 13 residues. Germline assignment: CDR1 SEHNR and CDR2 FQNEAQ (reference sequence). Time point reported: sample taken at primary tumor resection. Each CDR3 protein gets one entry after TCRdb re-called the 5' RACE reads with MiXCR. The sample lists around 2,800 distinct CDR3 sequences, roughly 12% seen once, with 8.1% in the top ten. The chain is built from TRBV7-9 and TRBJ1-1; 8 nucleotides agree with TRBD1. Sample: lung tumor tissue, taken at surgery. The receptor was derived from a male donor with early-stage non-small cell lung cancer. CDR3 bases: TGTGCCAGCACCACTACAGGGGGCACTGAAGCTTTCTTT. It codes for CASTTTGGTEAFF.